What follows are 18 T cell receptor beta chains derived from one specimen sequenced in a study of cytomegalovirus exposure and HLA in healthy donors. PCR was performed using 60 Vbeta and 13 Jbeta primers. Some clones are missing from TCRdb's copy, which holds only in-frame ones; the method was immunoSEQ multiplex PCR. The sample comprises approximately 90,000 clones, just under 70% of which are singletons, and more than 13% rests with the top ten. The specimen was PBMCs. Receptor source: a woman aged 50 to 60 in good health and CMV-seropositive.

V and J are TRBV10-3 and TRBJ2-1, with TRBD2 matching 9 bases. The ends lost 7 bases at V and 4 bases at J; junction bases unmatched: 5. The CDR3 spans 14 residues. CDR1 ENHRY and CDR2 SYGVKD come from the germline V gene. This chain's CDR3 is CAIMTSGNYNEQFF. The DNA of the CDR3 is TGTGCCATCATGACTAGCGGTAATTACAATGAGCAGTTCTTC.

The genes are TRBV7-3 and TRBJ2-1; the D gene is possibly TRBD2 (5 bases). V was pared by 5 bases and J by 8 bases, with 13 bases between. There are 13 residues in the CDR3. In germline, CDR1 is SGHTA, CDR2 FQGTGA. The DNA for the CDR3 is TGTGCCAGCAGCCCACCCGGGGTCGATGAGCAGTTCTTC. It yields the protein CASSPPGVDEQFF.

The J gene is TRBJ2-1, the V gene TRBV7-9; D might be TRBD1 (6 bases). Germline loops: CDR1 SEHNR, CDR2 FQNEAQ (reference sequence). The V end was cut by 5 bases, the J end by 4 bases, with 15 bases between. The length of the CDR3 is 15 residues. The CDR3 DNA is TGTGCCAGCAGCGAAACAGGGTTCGGGTACAATGAGCAGTTCTTC. It specifies CASSETGFGYNEQFF.

The V and J genes are TRBV6-1 and TRBJ1-5; 8 bases match TRBD1. Losses at the gene ends were 3 bases for V and 3 bases for J; bases not matched to a gene: 7. From germline, CDR1 is MNHNS and CDR2 SASEGT. This CDR3 contains 16 residues. The CDR3 loop is CASSDSDRGPNQPQHF. CDR3 nucleotide sequence: TGTGCCAGCAGTGATTCTGACAGGGGTCCCAATCAGCCCCAGCATTTT.

This chain links TRBV18 with TRBJ1-1; D ambiguous. This CDR3 contains 14 residues. Germline CDR1 KGHSH, CDR2 LQKENI. V was cut by 5 bases and J by 1 base, with 11 bases left in between. The CDR3: CASSSRETNTEAFF. In DNA form, the CDR3 reads TGTGCCAGCTCAAGTCGGGAGACGAACACTGAAGCTTTCTTT.

This chain connects TRBV5-4 to TRBJ2-1, with D unclear. Germline V CDR1 and CDR2: SGHNT, YYREEE (reference sequence). The V and J ends lost 0 bases and 7 bases respectively, with 5 bases between them. The CDR3 loop spans 12 amino acids. CDR3: CASSLVSNEQFF. In DNA, the CDR3 is TGTGCCAGCAGCTTGGTTAGTAATGAGCAGTTCTTC.

The chain employs TRBV28 and TRBJ2-7, with a weak D call TRBD1 (5 bases). The CDR3 covers 13 residues. Germline V gene lookup returns CDR1 MDHEN and CDR2 SYDVKM. Between the trimmed V and J ends, which lost 8 bases and 4 bases, there was a span of 15 bases. This CDR3 reads CASQGYVSYEQYF. In nucleotides, the CDR3 is TGTGCCAGCCAGGGCTACGTATCATACGAGCAGTACTTC.

A few counts support this clone. This rearrangement joins TRBV2 to TRBJ1-1; D gene uncertain. In germline, CDR1 is SNHLY, CDR2 FYNNEI. The CDR3 has 13 amino acids. Trimming pared 10 bases from V and 1 base from J, leaving 13 bases between. CDR3 nucleotide sequence: TGTGCCATCCTTCCGGAGGGGAACACTGAAGCTTTCTTT. Its translation: CAILPEGNTEAFF.

CDR3 coding DNA: TGTGCCAGCAGCCGCGAGGGACATCCGGGCACTGAAGCTTTCTTT. Translated, it gives CASSREGHPGTEAFF. The J gene is TRBJ1-1, the V gene TRBV7-9, with D perhaps TRBD1 (6 bases). This CDR3 contains 15 residues. With 5 bases removed from V and 4 bases from J, the gap between germline ends came to 17 bases. From germline, CDR1 is SEHNR and CDR2 FQNEAQ (reference sequence). Full variable domain (remainder filled in from reference TRBV7-9 and TRBJ1-1): DTGVSQNPRHKITKRGQNVTFRCDPISEHNRLYWYRQTLGQGPEFLTYFQNEAQLEKSRLLSDRFSAERPKGSFSTLEIQRTEQGDSAMYLCASSREGHPGTEAFFGQGTRLTVV.

Regarding this clone: In the same sample, other DNA sequences code for this CDR3. The chain combines TRBV9 with TRBJ2-3; 9 nucleotides match TRBD2. The V and J ends lost 0 bases and 2 bases, in that order; junction bases with no gene match: 4. The CDR3 loop spans 16 amino acids. Germline V CDR1 and CDR2: SGDLS, YYNGEE. The DNA for the CDR3 is TGTGCCAGCAGCGTAGGAGGACTAGCGTCCACAGATACGCAGTATTTT. Translation: CASSVGGLASTDTQYF.

This chain links TRBV6-6 with TRBJ2-7, with D maybe TRBD1 (6 bases). The germline V and J ends were trimmed by 6 bases and 3 bases, with 12 bases remaining between them. Germline CDR1 and CDR2: MNHNY and SVGAGI (reference sequence). This CDR3 is 13 amino acids long. CDR3 loop: CASSQDSFYEQYF. The CDR3 DNA reads TGTGCCAGCAGCCAGGACAGTTTCTACGAGCAGTACTTC.

The rearrangement links TRBV6-5 to TRBJ1-2; TRBD1 matches 9 bases. V shed 6 bases, J shed 7 bases, and the junction held 6 bases outside the gene matches. Germline CDR1 is MNHEY and CDR2 is SVGAGI. CDR3 length: 13 amino acids. The CDR3 region has the DNA TGTGCCAGCAGGAGGGACAGGGCGGGTGGCTACACCTTC. This sequence encodes CASRRDRAGGYTF.

The V call is TRBV28, the J call TRBJ2-3; D possibly corresponds to TRBD1 (5 bases). Germline loops: CDR1 MDHEN, CDR2 SYDVKM. The CDR3 spans 15 residues. V lost 10 bases to trimming and J lost 0 bases, with 17 bases between them. CDR3 in DNA: TGTGCCATCGTGGACAAAACCAAGAGCACAGATACGCAGTATTTT. Its protein product is CAIVDKTKSTDTQYF.

J is TRBJ1-5 and V is TRBV2, with D possibly TRBD1 on 5 matching bases. Germline assignment: CDR1 SNHLY and CDR2 FYNNEI. V lost 7 bases and J 9 bases, leaving 25 bases between the germline ends. CDR3 length: 16 amino acids. CDR3 amino acids: CASTSGNRNPLGPQHF. The CDR3 DNA reads TGTGCCAGCACCTCAGGGAACAGGAATCCTTTGGGGCCCCAGCATTTT.

The chain recombines TRBV2 with TRBJ2-7; possibly TRBD2 for D (5 bases). Germline values: CDR1 SNHLY, CDR2 FYNNEI. The CDR3 covers 16 residues. Trimming took 6 bases from V and 2 from J, leaving 20 bases between them. CDR3 sequence (DNA): TGTGCCAGCAGAGACGGACGGGGATGGAGAACCTACGAGCAGTACTTC. Translation: CASRDGRGWRTYEQYF.

The chain couples TRBV19 to TRBJ1-2; 10 bases match TRBD1. The CDR3 extends over 13 amino acids. V shed 5 bases, J shed 7 bases, and the junction held 4 bases outside the gene matches. In germline, CDR1 is LNHDA, CDR2 SQIVND (reference sequence). The CDR3 DNA reads as TGTGCCAGTAGTTTTGGGACAGGGGCTGGCTACACCTTC. Translated: CASSFGTGAGYTF.

This clone was counted a few times. This chain links TRBV6-5 with TRBJ2-1; 8 nucleotides line up with TRBD1. CDR3 length equals 14 residues. CDR1 is MNHEY and CDR2 is SVGAGI in the germline V gene. V shed 6 bases and J 3 bases; nucleotides not matched to a gene: 4. CDR3 nucleotide sequence: TGTGCCAGCAGCCGACAGGGGAGCTACAATGAGCAGTTCTTC. It encodes CASSRQGSYNEQFF.

The chain combines TRBV28 with TRBJ2-3; 10 bases fit TRBD2. Looked up from germline, CDR1 is MDHEN and CDR2 is SYDVKM. The CDR3 sequence is 19 residues long. With V trimmed by 4 bases and J by 4 bases, 17 bases remained unmatched. Here the CDR3 DNA reads TGTGCCAGCAGTTCGCCCGGGCTAGCGGGAGCTAATGGCGCAGATACGCAGTATTTT. Translation: CASSSPGLAGANGADTQYF.